A selection of T cell receptor beta chains follows, all from one sample in a study of beta chain features in type 1 diabetes. Assay: immunoSEQ multiplex PCR; the TCRdb copy retains only in-frame clones and omits some. This sample has about 340,000 clones, with approximately 9.7% found just once. The sequencing input was central memory CD4+ T cells from blood. These receptors were collected from a man under 40 with type 1 diabetes. CDR3s include the opening cysteine and the closing phenylalanine or tryptophan. A D gene is named only where the DNA matches it firmly. Size values are once, few and many counts, or a class for expanded clones, and some rows have none.

V gene	J gene	clone size	D gene	CDR3 protein	CDR3 DNA
TRBV11-2	TRBJ1-2	few	NA	CASSSSWGNYGYTF	TGTGCCAGCAGCTCTTCGTGGGGGAACTATGGCTACACCTTC
TRBV11-2	TRBJ2-3	few	NA	CASSLVRESTDTQYF	TGTGCCAGCAGCTTAGTCCGTGAAAGCACAGATACGCAGTATTTT
TRBV7-2	TRBJ1-6	many	NA	CASSQGQGGFSPLHF	TGTGCCAGCAGCCAAGGGCAGGGAGGGTTTTCACCCCTCCACTTT
TRBV28	TRBJ1-2	few	NA	CASSLARRHGYTF	TGTGCCAGCAGTTTGGCCAGGCGACATGGCTACACCTTC
TRBV6-6	TRBJ1-2	NA	NA	CASSQTDYGYTF	TGTGCCAGCAGTCAGACGGACTATGGCTACACCTTC
TRBV23-1	TRBJ1-2	NA	TRBD1	CASSHIRDRGRAYGYTF	TGCGCCAGCAGTCACATAAGGGACAGGGGCAGGGCCTATGGCTACACCTTC
TRBV28	TRBJ2-7	NA	NA	CASNPTAAYEQYF	TGTGCCAGCAACCCGACAGCTGCCTACGAGCAGTACTTC
TRBV30	TRBJ1-2	NA	NA	CAWSGGGGINYGYTF	TGTGCCTGGAGTGGGGGAGGAGGGATCAACTATGGCTACACCTTC
TRBV5-4	TRBJ2-6	few	NA	CASSSGVGGKGAGANVLTF	TGTGCCAGCAGCTCCGGGGTTGGTGGGAAGGGTGCTGGGGCCAACGTCCTGACTTTC
TRBV29-1	TRBJ1-2	NA	NA	CSVEGPGYGYTF	TGCAGCGTTGAAGGTCCGGGCTATGGCTACACCTTC
TRBV9	TRBJ2-2	NA	TRBD2	CASSGSGGAFSGELFF	TGTGCCAGCAGCGGTAGCGGGGGGGCCTTCTCCGGGGAGCTGTTTTTT
TRBV30	TRBJ1-2	NA	NA	CAWSVPARGNYGYTF	TGTGCCTGGAGTGTACCGGCCAGGGGTAACTATGGCTACACCTTC
TRBV19	TRBJ1-2	NA	TRBD1	CASRKDRETNF	TGTGCCAGCCGGAAGGACAGGGAAACTAACTTC
TRBV9	TRBJ1-3	NA	NA	CASRLRALSGNTIYF	TGTGCCAGCAGATTACGGGCCCTCTCTGGAAACACCATATATTTT
TRBV4-3	TRBJ1-2	few	NA	CASSQDPGQESYGYTF	TGCGCCAGCAGCCAAGATCCGGGCCAAGAATCCTATGGCTACACCTTC
TRBV5-6	TRBJ2-2	few	NA	CASSSTGEVTGELFF	TGTGCCAGCAGCTCGACAGGAGAGGTCACCGGGGAGCTGTTTTTT
TRBV18	TRBJ1-2	few	NA	CASSPPVVLKYGYTF	TGTGCCAGCTCACCACCGGTTGTTCTGAAATATGGCTACACCTTC
TRBV29-1	TRBJ2-2	many	NA	CSVWVTQAGELFF	TGCAGCGTTTGGGTCACCCAAGCGGGGGAGCTGTTTTTT
TRBV25-1	TRBJ1-6	NA	TRBD1	CASSDAGQGDSPLHF	TGTGCCAGCAGTGATGCAGGACAGGGGGATTCACCCCTCCACTTT
TRBV10-3	TRBJ1-6	few	TRBD1	CASSPRQGKESPLHF	TGTGCCAGCAGCCCTCGACAGGGAAAGGAATCACCCCTCCACTTT
TRBV19	TRBJ2-1	few	TRBD1	CASSNRDRIYNEQFF	TGTGCCAGTAGTAACCGGGACAGAATCTACAATGAGCAGTTCTTC